Listed below are T cell receptor beta chains from one sample, sequenced in a study of blood T cell repertoires in COVID-19. The data were produced by immunoSEQ multiplex PCR, yet TCRdb's version contains in-frame clones alone and is incomplete. The table records approximately 260,000 clones, about four fifths of them present only once. The sequencing sample was made of PBMCs or T cells enriched from blood (not recorded which). The receptors originated from a man between 45 and 60 years old who had recovered from COVID-19. CDR3s include the opening cysteine and the closing phenylalanine or tryptophan.

J gene | V gene | CDR3 protein
TRBJ2-7 | TRBV3-1/TRBV3-2 | CASSQEGLGQDF
TRBJ1-2 | TRBV25-1 | CASKTGGYGYTF
TRBJ1-2 | TRBV3-1/TRBV3-2 | CASSQGYGNYGYTF
TRBJ2-7 | TRBV6-5 | CASSTNSGRIHEQYF
TRBJ2-7 | TRBV29-1 | CSVGGGRARRNEQYF
TRBJ1-2 | TRBV29-1 | CSVGLGYTF
TRBJ1-2 | TRBV15 | CATSRDRGWGTF
TRBJ1-2 | TRBV3-1/TRBV3-2 | CASSTGPYREGGTF
TRBJ1-5 | TRBV19 | CASSDWQGNQPQHF
TRBJ2-1 | TRBV7-9 | CASRHVSGLAGGLNEQFF
TRBJ1-5 | TRBV6-6 | CASSSAQGQPQHF
TRBJ1-1 | TRBV28 | CASSLGRGATEAFF
TRBJ2-5 | TRBV5-4 | CASRPRQGGETQYF
TRBJ1-1 | TRBV2 | CASSERTENTEAFF
TRBJ2-7 | TRBV5-1 | CASSLAGADDYEQYF
TRBJ1-2 | TRBV19 | CASSRGQGWSYGYTF
TRBJ2-1 | TRBV19 | CASSRGTSGSSYNEQFF
TRBJ1-2 | TRBV18 | CASSPGTGNLNYGYTF